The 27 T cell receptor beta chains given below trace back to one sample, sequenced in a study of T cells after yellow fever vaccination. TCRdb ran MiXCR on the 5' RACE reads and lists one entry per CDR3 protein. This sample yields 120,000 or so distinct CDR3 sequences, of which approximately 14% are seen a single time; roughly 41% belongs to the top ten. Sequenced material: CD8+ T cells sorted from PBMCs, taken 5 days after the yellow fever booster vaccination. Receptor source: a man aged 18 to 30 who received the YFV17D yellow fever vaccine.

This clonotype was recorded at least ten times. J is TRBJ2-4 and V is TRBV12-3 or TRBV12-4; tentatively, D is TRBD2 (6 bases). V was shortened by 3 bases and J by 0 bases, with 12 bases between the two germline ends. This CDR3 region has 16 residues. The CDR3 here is CASSFEWGVAKNIQYF. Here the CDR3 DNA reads TGTGCCAGCAGTTTCGAGTGGGGGGTAGCCAAAAACATTCAGTACTTC.

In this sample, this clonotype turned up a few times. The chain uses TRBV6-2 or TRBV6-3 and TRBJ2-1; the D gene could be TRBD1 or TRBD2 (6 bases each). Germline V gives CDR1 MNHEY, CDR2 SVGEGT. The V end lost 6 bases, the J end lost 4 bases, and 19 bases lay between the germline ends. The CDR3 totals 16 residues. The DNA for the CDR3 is TGTGCCAGCAGCCGATCAGTTCGGGGGCCGTACAATGAGCAGTTCTTC. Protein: CASSRSVRGPYNEQFF.

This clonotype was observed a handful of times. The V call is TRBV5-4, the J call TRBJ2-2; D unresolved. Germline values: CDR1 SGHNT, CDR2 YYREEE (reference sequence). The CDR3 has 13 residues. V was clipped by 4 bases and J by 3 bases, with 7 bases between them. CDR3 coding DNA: TGTGCCAGCAGCCCTAGTTACACCGGGGAGCTGTTTTTT. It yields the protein CASSPSYTGELFF.

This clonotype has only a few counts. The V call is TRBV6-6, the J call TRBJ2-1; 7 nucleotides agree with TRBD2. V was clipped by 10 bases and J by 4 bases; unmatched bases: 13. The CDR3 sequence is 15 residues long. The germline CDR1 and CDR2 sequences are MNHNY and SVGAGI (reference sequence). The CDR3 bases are TGTGCCACTAGCGGTTCTGCGGGGGATTACAATGAGCAGTTCTTC. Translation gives CATSGSAGDYNEQFF.

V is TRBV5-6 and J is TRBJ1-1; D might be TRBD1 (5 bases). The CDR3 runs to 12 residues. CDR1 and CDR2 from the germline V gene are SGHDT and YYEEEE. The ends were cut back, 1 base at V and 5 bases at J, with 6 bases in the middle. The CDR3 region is CASSLRGTEAFF. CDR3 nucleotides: TGTGCCAGCAGCTTGCGGGGGACTGAAGCTTTCTTT. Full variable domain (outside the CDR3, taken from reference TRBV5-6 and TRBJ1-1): DAGVTQSPTHLIKTRGQQVTLRCSPKSGHDTVSWYQQALGQGPQFIFQYYEEEERQRGNFPDRFSGHQFPNYSSELNVNALLLGDSALYLCASSLRGTEAFFGQGTRLTVV.

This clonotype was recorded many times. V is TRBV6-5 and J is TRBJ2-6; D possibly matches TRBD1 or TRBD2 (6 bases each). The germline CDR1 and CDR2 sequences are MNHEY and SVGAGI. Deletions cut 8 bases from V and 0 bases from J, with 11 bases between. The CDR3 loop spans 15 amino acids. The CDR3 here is CASGGGGSGANVLTF. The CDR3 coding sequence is TGTGCCAGCGGTGGAGGGGGCTCTGGGGCCAACGTCCTGACTTTC.

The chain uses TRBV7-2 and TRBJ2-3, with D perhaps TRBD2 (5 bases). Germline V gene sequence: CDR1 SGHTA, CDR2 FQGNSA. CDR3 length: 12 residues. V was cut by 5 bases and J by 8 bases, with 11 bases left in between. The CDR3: CASSQAAGTQYF. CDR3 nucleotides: TGTGCCAGCAGCCAGGCCGCGGGTACGCAGTATTTT.

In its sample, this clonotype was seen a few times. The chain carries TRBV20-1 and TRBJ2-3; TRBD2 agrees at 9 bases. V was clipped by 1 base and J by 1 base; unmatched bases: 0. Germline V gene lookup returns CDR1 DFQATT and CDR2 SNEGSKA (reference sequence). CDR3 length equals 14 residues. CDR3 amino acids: CSARGTSGTDTQYF. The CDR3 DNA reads TGCAGTGCTAGAGGGACTAGCGGCACAGATACGCAGTATTTT.

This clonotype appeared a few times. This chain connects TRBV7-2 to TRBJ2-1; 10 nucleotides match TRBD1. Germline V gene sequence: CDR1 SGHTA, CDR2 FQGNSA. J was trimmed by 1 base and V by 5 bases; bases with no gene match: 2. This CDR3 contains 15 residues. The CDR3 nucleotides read TGTGCCAGCAGCCCGGGACAGGGGTCCTACAATGAGCAGTTCTTC. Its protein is CASSPGQGSYNEQFF.

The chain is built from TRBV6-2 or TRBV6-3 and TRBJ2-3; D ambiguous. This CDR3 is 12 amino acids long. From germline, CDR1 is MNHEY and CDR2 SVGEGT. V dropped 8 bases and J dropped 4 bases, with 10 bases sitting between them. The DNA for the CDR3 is TGTGCCAGCTCAGTGAGTCCAGATACGCAGTATTTT. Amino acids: CASSVSPDTQYF.

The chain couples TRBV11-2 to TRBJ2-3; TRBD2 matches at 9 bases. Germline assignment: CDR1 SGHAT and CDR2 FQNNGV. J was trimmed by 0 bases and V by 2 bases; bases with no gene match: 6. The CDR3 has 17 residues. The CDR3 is CASSLLAGSMSTDTQYF. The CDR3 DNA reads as TGTGCCAGCAGCTTACTAGCGGGGTCGATGAGCACAGATACGCAGTATTTT.

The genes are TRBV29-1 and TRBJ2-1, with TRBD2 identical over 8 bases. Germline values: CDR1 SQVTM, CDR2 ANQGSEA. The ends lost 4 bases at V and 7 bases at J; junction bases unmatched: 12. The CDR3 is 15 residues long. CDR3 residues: CSVAAHGGAGNEQFF. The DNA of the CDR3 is TGCAGCGTTGCTGCCCACGGGGGGGCAGGGAATGAGCAGTTCTTC.

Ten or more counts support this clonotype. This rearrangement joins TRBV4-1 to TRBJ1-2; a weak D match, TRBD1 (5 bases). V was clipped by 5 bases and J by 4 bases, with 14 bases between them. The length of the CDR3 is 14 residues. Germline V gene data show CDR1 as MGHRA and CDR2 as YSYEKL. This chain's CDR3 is CASSYGTMVYGYTF. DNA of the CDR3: TGCGCCAGCAGCTACGGGACGATGGTCTATGGCTACACCTTC.

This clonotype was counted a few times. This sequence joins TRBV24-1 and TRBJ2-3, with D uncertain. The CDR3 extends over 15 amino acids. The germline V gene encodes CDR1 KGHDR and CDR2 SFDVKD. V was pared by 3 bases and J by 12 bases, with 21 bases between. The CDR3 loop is CATSDRNWVQRAQYF. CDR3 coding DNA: TGTGCCACCAGTGATAGGAACTGGGTCCAAAGAGCCCAGTATTTT.

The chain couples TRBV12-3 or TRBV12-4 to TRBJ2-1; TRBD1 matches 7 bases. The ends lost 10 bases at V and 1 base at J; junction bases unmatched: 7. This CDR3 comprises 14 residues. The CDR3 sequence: CATNQGVSYNEQFF. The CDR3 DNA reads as TGTGCCACCAATCAGGGGGTATCCTACAATGAGCAGTTCTTC.

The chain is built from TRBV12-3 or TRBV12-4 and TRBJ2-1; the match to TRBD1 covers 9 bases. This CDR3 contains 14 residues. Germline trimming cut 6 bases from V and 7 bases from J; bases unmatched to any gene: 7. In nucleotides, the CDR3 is TGTGCCAGCAGCCGGGACAGGGATCTGAATGAGCAGTTCTTC. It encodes CASSRDRDLNEQFF.

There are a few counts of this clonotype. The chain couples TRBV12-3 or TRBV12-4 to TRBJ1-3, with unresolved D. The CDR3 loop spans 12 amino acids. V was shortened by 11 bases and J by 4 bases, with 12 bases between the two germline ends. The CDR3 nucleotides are TGTGCCGGTCACGGGGAAGGAAACACCATATATTTT. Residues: CAGHGEGNTIYF.

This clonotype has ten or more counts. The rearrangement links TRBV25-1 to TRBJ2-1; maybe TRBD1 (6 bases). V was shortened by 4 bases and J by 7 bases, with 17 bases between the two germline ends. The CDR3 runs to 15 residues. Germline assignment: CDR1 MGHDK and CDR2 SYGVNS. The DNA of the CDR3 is TGTGCCAGCAGTGCCGCACCAGGGGATCGGAATGAGCAGTTCTTC. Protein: CASSAAPGDRNEQFF.

Here the CDR3 reads CASSLIRATQNTEAFF. As DNA, the CDR3 is TGTGCCAGCAGCTTAATACGAGCGACCCAGAACACTGAAGCTTTCTTT. The chain has TRBV7-6 and TRBJ1-1; no reliable D call. Germline CDR1 SGHVS, CDR2 FNYEAQ. The CDR3 runs to 16 residues. Trimming removed 2 bases at V and 1 base at J, with 14 bases between.

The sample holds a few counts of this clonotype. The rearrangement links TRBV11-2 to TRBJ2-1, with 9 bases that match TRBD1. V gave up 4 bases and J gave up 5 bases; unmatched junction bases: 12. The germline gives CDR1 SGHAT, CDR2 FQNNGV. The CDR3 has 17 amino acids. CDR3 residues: CASSSREWDREDNEQFF. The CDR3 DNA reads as TGTGCCAGCAGCTCTCGGGAATGGGACAGGGAAGACAATGAGCAGTTCTTC.

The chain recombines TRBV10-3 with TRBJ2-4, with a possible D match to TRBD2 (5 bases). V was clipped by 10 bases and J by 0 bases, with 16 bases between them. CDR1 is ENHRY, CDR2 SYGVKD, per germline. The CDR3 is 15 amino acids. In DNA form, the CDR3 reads TGTGCCACCAAGGATTATGAGGGAGCCAAAAACATTCAGTACTTC. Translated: CATKDYEGAKNIQYF.

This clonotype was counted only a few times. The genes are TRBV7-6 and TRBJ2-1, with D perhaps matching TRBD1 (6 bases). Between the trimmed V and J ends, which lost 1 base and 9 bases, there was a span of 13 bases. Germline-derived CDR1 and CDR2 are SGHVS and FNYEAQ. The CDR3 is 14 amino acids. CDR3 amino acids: CASSLDTGNPEQFF. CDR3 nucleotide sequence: TGTGCCAGCAGCTTAGATACAGGGAATCCTGAGCAGTTCTTC.

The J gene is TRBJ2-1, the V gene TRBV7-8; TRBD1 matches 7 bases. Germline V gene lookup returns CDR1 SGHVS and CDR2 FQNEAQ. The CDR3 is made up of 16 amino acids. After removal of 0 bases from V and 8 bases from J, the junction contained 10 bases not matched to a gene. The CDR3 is CASSLAGQSKPDEQFF. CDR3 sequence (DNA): TGTGCCAGCAGCTTAGCGGGACAGTCCAAACCGGATGAGCAGTTCTTC.

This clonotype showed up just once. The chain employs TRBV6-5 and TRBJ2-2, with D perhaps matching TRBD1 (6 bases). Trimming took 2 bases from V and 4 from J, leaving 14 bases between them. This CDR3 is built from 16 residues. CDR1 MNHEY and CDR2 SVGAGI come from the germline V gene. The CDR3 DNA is TGTGCCAGCAGTTACAACTTTGGGACACTCACCGGGGAGCTGTTTTTT. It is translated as CASSYNFGTLTGELFF.

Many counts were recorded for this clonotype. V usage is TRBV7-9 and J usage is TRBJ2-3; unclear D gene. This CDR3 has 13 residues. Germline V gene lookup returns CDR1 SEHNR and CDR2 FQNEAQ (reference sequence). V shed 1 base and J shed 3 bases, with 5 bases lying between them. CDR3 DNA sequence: TGTGCCAGCAGCTTAGGGCGTACAGATACGCAGTATTTT. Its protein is CASSLGRTDTQYF.

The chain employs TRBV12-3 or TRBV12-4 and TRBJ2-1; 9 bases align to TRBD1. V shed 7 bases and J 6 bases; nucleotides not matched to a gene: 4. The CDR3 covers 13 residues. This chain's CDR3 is CASTADRGNEQFF. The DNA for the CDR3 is TGTGCCAGCACTGCGGACAGGGGCAATGAGCAGTTCTTC.

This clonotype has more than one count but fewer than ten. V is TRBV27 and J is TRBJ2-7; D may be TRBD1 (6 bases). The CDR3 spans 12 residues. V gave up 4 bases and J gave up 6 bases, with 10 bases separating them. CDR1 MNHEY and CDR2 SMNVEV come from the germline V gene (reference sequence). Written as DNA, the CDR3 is TGTGCCAGCAGTTCCGCAGGGGCCGAGCAGTACTTC. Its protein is CASSSAGAEQYF.